The 15 T cell receptor beta chains presented below share a single source sample, sequenced in a study of T and B cells in COVID-19 patients. From blood, roughly 250-500 ng of genomic DNA served as TRB template. Multiplex PCR with BIOMED2 TRB-A/B primer pools amplified TRB rearrangements. TCRdb fed the multiplex PCR reads into MiXCR, producing one record per CDR3 protein. This table holds about 21,000 distinct CDR3 sequences, over 25% found once. The sample was blood. The receptors come from a human donor who had recovered from COVID-19.

This clonotype was found a few times. CDR3 loop: CASSLGGNQETQYF. For the CDR3, the DNA is TGCGCCAGCAGCTTGGGGGGGAACCAAGAGACCCAGTACTTC. V and J are TRBV5-1 and TRBJ2-5, with D tentatively TRBD1 or TRBD2 (5 bases each). V was shortened by 0 bases and J by 0 bases, with 6 bases between the two germline ends. CDR3 size: 14 residues. Germline assignment: CDR1 SGHRS and CDR2 YFSETQ.

This clonotype was counted a few times. This chain links TRBV12-3 or TRBV12-4 with TRBJ2-5; 11 nucleotides line up with TRBD2. With V trimmed by 6 bases and J by 3 bases, 0 bases remained unmatched. There are 13 residues in the CDR3. CDR3 region: CASRGLAEETQYF. The CDR3 DNA reads TGTGCCAGCAGGGGACTAGCGGAAGAGACCCAGTACTTC.

The gene calls are TRBV27 and TRBJ1-2; D is unclear. Germline V gives CDR1 MNHEY, CDR2 SMNVEV (reference sequence). This CDR3 contains 13 residues. With 6 bases removed from V and 4 bases from J, the gap between germline ends came to 12 bases. The CDR3 is CASSSGGLYGYTF. The DNA for the CDR3 is TGTGCCAGCAGCTCCGGCGGGCTCTATGGCTACACCTTC.

This clonotype was found a few times. V gene TRBV30 combines with J gene TRBJ2-3, with D tentatively TRBD1 (5 bases). The V gene's germline CDR1 is GTSNPN and CDR2 SVGIG (reference sequence). Trimming took off 5 bases at V and 2 bases at J, with 11 bases between the two ends. The CDR3 sequence is 13 residues long. This CDR3 reads CAWAPGFTDTQYF. The CDR3 nucleotides read TGTGCCTGGGCCCCAGGGTTCACAGATACGCAGTATTTT.

This clonotype has ten or more counts. V and J are TRBV19 and TRBJ1-1; tentatively, D is TRBD1 (6 bases). The CDR3 spans 14 residues. Trimming cost V 6 bases and J 5 bases, with 16 bases left between them. Germline values: CDR1 LNHDA, CDR2 SQIVND (reference sequence). CDR3 in DNA: TGTGCCAGTAGCTTTGGAGGGGGTAGGACTGAAGCTTTCTTT. This translates into CASSFGGGRTEAFF.

J is TRBJ2-7 and V is TRBV20-1; TRBD2 matches 14 bases. The CDR3 is 17 amino acids. V lost 5 bases to trimming and J lost 4 bases; unmatched junction nucleotides: 13. Germline lookup yields CDR1 DFQATT and CDR2 SNEGSKA (reference sequence). The CDR3, as DNA: TGCAGTGCTGAATCAAACCCGACTAGCGGGGGGGCATACGAGCAGTACTTC. This sequence encodes CSAESNPTSGGAYEQYF.

V usage is TRBV19 and J usage is TRBJ2-1; D assignment may be TRBD1 or TRBD2 (7 bases each). The germline gives CDR1 LNHDA, CDR2 SQIVND (reference sequence). Trimming took off 9 bases at V and 6 bases at J, with 21 bases between the two ends. The CDR3 totals 15 residues. The CDR3: CASSTRGGRANEQFF. The CDR3 DNA follows: TGTGCCAGCAGCACCAGGGGGGGGAGGGCCAATGAGCAGTTCTTC.

The genes are TRBV28 and TRBJ1-5, with TRBD1 identical over 7 bases. Germline lookup yields CDR1 MDHEN and CDR2 SYDVKM. This CDR3 has 16 residues. With 7 bases clipped from V and 0 bases from J, the junction kept 9 bases outside the gene matches. The DNA of the CDR3 is TGTGCCAGCATCACGGACAGGCCCTATAGCAATCAGCCCCAGCATTTT. It encodes CASITDRPYSNQPQHF.

Sample share makes this clonotype medium-sized. The chain couples TRBV19 to TRBJ2-7, with D perhaps TRBD1 (5 bases). The CDR3 is 17 amino acids. V lost 7 bases and J lost 1, with 23 bases in between. Germline V CDR1 and CDR2: LNHDA, SQIVND (reference sequence). DNA for the CDR3: TGTGCCAGTACCCCTACCAGGGCAGACGCCCTATCCTACGAGCAGTACTTC. Protein product: CASTPTRADALSYEQYF.

This rearrangement joins TRBV7-4 to TRBJ2-7, with 7 nucleotides matching TRBD2. This CDR3 has 14 residues. Germline values: CDR1 SGHVT, CDR2 SQSDAQ. V gave up 8 bases and J gave up 7 bases; unmatched junction bases: 14. DNA of the CDR3: TGTGCCAGCGGCCTCGGGTTTCAAGCGGGAGAGCAGTACTTC. This translates into CASGLGFQAGEQYF.

The chain has TRBV11-3 and TRBJ2-1; 7 bases are shared with TRBD1. CDR3 length: 14 residues. CDR1 and CDR2 from the germline V gene are SGHNT and YENEEA. The V segment lost 5 bases and the J segment 7 bases; nucleotides outside the gene matches: 8. The CDR3 region is CASSRGGVVNEQFF. The CDR3 coding sequence is TGTGCCAGCAGCCGAGGGGGCGTTGTGAATGAGCAGTTCTTC.

This clonotype was detected only a few times. The rearrangement links TRBV12-3 or TRBV12-4 to TRBJ2-7; D is possibly TRBD2 (5 bases). The V and J ends lost 6 bases and 0 bases respectively, with 15 bases between them. This CDR3 contains 15 residues. The CDR3 DNA sequence: TGTGCCAGCAGCCGCTCCGGCGGACTCTCCTACGAGCAGTACTTC. Translated: CASSRSGGLSYEQYF.

This clonotype was detected a few times. V gene TRBV18 combines with J gene TRBJ1-5; possible D gene TRBD1, 5 bases. The germline CDR1 and CDR2 sequences are KGHSH and LQKENI. CDR3 size: 14 residues. Trimming pared 6 bases from V and 7 bases from J, leaving 16 bases between. The CDR3 sequence: CASSSGQGYQPQHF. DNA of the CDR3: TGTGCCAGCTCCTCTGGACAAGGGTACCAGCCCCAGCATTTT.

J is TRBJ1-2 and V is TRBV28; D uncertain. The CDR3 is 12 residues long. CDR1 and CDR2 (germline): MDHEN, SYDVKM. V was clipped by 2 bases and J by 3 bases, with 4 bases between them. CDR3 sequence: CASSLGDYGYTF. CDR3 nucleotide sequence: TGTGCCAGCAGTTTAGGGGACTATGGCTACACCTTC.

This clonotype was seen ten or more times. The genes are TRBV6-1 and TRBJ2-2; D may be TRBD1 (6 bases). Trimming took 4 bases from V and 6 from J, leaving 12 bases between them. Per germline, CDR1 MNHNS and CDR2 SASEGT. The CDR3 covers 14 residues. The CDR3 region has the DNA TGTGCCAGCAGTGCGCGTTACAGGGCCGGGGAGCTGTTTTTT. Translated: CASSARYRAGELFF.